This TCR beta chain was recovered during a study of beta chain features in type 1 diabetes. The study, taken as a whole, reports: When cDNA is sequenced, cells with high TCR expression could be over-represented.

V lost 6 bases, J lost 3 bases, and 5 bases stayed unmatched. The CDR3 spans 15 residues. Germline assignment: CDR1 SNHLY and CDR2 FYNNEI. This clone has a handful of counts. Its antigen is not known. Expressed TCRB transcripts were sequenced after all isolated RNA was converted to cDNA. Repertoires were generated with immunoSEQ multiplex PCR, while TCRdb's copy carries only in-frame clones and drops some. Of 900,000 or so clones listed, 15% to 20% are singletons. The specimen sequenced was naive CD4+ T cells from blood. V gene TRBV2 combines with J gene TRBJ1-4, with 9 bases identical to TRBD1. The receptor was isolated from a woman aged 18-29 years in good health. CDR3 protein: CASSLGTGPNEKLFF. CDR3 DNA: TGTGCCAGCAGCCTTGGGACAGGGCCTAATGAAAAACTGTTTTTT.